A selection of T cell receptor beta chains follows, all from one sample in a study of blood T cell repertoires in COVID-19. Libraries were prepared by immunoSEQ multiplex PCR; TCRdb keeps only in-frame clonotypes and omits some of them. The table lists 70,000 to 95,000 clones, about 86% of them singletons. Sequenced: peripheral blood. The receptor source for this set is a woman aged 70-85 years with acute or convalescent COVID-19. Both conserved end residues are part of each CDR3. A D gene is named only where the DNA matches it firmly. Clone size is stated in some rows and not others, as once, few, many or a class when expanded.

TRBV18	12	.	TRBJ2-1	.	CASSLAGNEQFF	TGTGCCAGCTCACTGGCGGGGAATGAGCAGTTCTTC
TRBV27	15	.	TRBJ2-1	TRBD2	CASRPGLAGTNEQFF	TGTGCCAGCAGGCCGGGACTAGCGGGAACCAATGAGCAGTTCTTC
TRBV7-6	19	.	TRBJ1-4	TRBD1	CASSLVLGQGARTNEKLFF	TGTGCCAGCAGCTTAGTTCTGGGACAGGGGGCGCGGACTAATGAAAAACTGTTTTTT
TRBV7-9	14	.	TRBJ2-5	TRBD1	CASRNDRGQETQYF	TGTGCCAGCAGGAATGACAGGGGGCAGGAGACCCAGTACTTC
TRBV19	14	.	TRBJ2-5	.	CASSIDGYQETQYF	TGTGCCAGTAGTATCGACGGGTACCAAGAGACCCAGTACTTC
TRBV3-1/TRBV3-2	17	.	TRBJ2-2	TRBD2	CASSHGSGGTNTGELFF	TGTGCCAGCAGCCATGGTAGCGGGGGGACGAACACCGGGGAGCTGTTTTTT
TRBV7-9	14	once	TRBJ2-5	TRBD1	CASSPQDRVETQYF	TGTGCCAGCAGCCCACAGGACAGGGTCGAGACCCAGTACTTC
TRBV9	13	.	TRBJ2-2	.	CASSVVSTGELFF	TGTGCCAGCAGCGTAGTTAGTACCGGGGAGCTGTTTTTT
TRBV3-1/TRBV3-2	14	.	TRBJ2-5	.	CASSRLASQETQYF	TGTGCCAGCAGCCGTCTAGCCTCCCAAGAGACCCAGTACTTC
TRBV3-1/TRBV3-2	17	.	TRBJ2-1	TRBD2	CASSQVGSGRTRNEQFF	TGTGCCAGCAGCCAAGTCGGTAGCGGGAGAACGCGCAATGAGCAGTTCTTC
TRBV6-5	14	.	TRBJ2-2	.	CASNGQMNTGELFF	TGTGCCAGCAACGGACAGATGAACACCGGGGAGCTGTTTTTT
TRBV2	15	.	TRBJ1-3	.	CASSEGQSSGNTIYF	TGTGCCAGCAGTGAAGGACAGAGCTCTGGAAACACCATATATTTT
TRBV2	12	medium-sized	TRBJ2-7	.	CASSGQAYEQYF	TGTGCCAGCAGTGGACAGGCCTACGAGCAGTACTTC
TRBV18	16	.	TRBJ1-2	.	CASSPRQEAAPNGYTF	TGTGCCAGCTCACCGCGACAGGAGGCCGCACCAAATGGCTACACCTTC
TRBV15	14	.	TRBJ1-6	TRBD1	CATSLTGIGAPLHF	TGTGCCACCAGTTTGACAGGGATAGGAGCACCCCTCCACTTT
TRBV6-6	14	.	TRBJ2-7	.	CASSYEVSSYEQYF	TGTGCCAGCAGTTACGAGGTTTCTTCCTACGAGCAGTACTTC
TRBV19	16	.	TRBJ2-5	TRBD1	CASSTKNRDSRKTQYF	TGTGCCAGTAGTACGAAAAACCGGGACAGTAGAAAGACCCAGTACTTC
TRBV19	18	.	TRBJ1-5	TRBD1	CASSLRGTGRIGNQPQHF	TGTGCCAGTAGTCTTCGAGGGACAGGGCGGATTGGCAATCAGCCCCAGCATTTT
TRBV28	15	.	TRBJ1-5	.	CASSGLEWGNQPQHF	TGTGCCAGCAGTGGGCTTGAGTGGGGCAATCAGCCCCAGCATTTT
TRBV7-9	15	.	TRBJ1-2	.	CASTSGNQEYYGYTF	TGTGCCAGCACTTCAGGGAACCAGGAGTACTATGGCTACACCTTC
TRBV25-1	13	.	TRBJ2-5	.	CASGRQGRETQYF	TGTGCCAGCGGACGGCAGGGGCGGGAGACCCAGTACTTC
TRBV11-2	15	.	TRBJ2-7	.	CASSLGLGRYYEQYF	TGTGCCAGCAGCTTAGGGTTGGGGCGGTACTACGAGCAGTACTTC
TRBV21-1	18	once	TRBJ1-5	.	CASSKDPAGTGGYQPQHF	TGTGCCAGCAGCAAAGATCCCGCCGGGACAGGGGGCTATCAGCCCCAGCATTTT
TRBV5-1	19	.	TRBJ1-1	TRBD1	CASSLGGQGGRWMNTEAFF	TGCGCCAGCAGCTTGGGCGGACAGGGGGGGCGTTGGATGAACACTGAAGCTTTCTTT
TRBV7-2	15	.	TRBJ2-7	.	CASSKYQGRGGEQYF	TGTGCCAGCAGTAAATACCAGGGGAGAGGTGGCGAGCAGTACTTC
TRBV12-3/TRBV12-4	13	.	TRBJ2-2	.	CASSPRGTGELFF	TGTGCCAGCAGCCCTCGGGGGACCGGGGAGCTGTTTTTT
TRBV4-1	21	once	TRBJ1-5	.	CASSQHWVRSGSSYSNQPQHF	TGCGCCAGCAGCCAACATTGGGTTAGGTCGGGGTCCTCTTATAGCAATCAGCCCCAGCATTTT
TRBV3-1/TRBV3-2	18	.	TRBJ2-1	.	CASSQGLLTRQRYNEQFF	TGTGCCAGCAGCCAAGGTCTGTTGACGAGACAGAGATACAATGAGCAGTTCTTC
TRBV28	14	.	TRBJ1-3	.	CASSFSGSRNTIYF	TGTGCCAGCAGTTTTTCCGGGTCTAGGAACACCATATATTTT
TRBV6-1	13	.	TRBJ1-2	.	CASSDPGRYGYTF	TGTGCCAGCAGTGACCCAGGTCGCTATGGCTACACCTTC
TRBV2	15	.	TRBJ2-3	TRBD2	CASKTSGGGSDTQYF	TGTGCCAGCAAGACCAGCGGGGGAGGATCAGATACGCAGTATTTT
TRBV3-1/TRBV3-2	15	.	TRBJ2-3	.	CASSQGGGVSDTQYF	TGTGCCAGCAGCCAAGGAGGGGGAGTATCGGATACGCAGTATTTT
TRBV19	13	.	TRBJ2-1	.	CASSGLLVGEQFF	TGTGCCAGTAGTGGACTACTAGTGGGTGAGCAGTTCTTC
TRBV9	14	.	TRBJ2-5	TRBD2	CASSFGTSGETQYF	TGTGCCAGCAGCTTTGGGACTAGCGGTGAGACCCAGTACTTC
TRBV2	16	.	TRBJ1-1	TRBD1	CASSELVPGGNTEAFF	TGTGCCAGCAGTGAACTAGTCCCAGGGGGGAACACTGAAGCTTTCTTT
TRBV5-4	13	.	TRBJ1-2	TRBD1	CASSSRQGRSYTF	TGTGCCAGCAGCTCACGACAGGGTCGTAGCTACACCTTC
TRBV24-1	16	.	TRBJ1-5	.	CATSGSQGLSNQPQHF	TGTGCCACCAGTGGGAGTCAGGGATTAAGCAATCAGCCCCAGCATTTT
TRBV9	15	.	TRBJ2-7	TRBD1	CASSRTGESSYEQYF	TGTGCCAGCAGCCGGACAGGGGAAAGCTCCTACGAGCAGTACTTC
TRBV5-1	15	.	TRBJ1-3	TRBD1	CASSEGALSGNTIYF	TGCGCCAGCTCCGAGGGGGCCCTCTCTGGAAACACCATATATTTT
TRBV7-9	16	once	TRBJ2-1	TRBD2	CASSLGSAGVLDEQFF	TGTGCCAGCAGCTTAGGCTCAGCGGGAGTTTTAGATGAGCAGTTCTTC
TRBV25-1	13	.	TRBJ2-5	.	CASSNGGQETQYF	TGTGCCAGCAGTAACGGGGGCCAAGAGACCCAGTACTTC
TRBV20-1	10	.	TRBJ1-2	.	CSALTRGYTF	TGCAGTGCCCTCACGCGGGGCTACACCTTC
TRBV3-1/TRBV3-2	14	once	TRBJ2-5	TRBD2	CASSRTSGQETQYF	TGTGCCAGCAGCAGAACTAGCGGCCAAGAGACCCAGTACTTC
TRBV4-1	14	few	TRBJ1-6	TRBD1	CASSQTGLDSPLHF	TGCGCCAGCAGCCAGACAGGGCTCGATTCACCCCTCCACTTT
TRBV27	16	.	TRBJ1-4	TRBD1	CASSNGWGQSNEKLFF	TGTGCCAGCAGCAATGGTTGGGGACAGAGTAATGAAAAACTGTTTTTT